This T cell receptor beta chain was found in a study of cytomegalovirus exposure and HLA in healthy donors. Across the whole study: Researchers found that approximately 80% of around 400 genotyped donors fell within the Caucasian-associated ancestry cluster. Study-wide points: On later analysis, the bulk of CMV-associated TCR beta chains appeared to be HLA-restricted. Among donors in an Asian-associated ancestry cluster, a later analysis reportedly found fewer N-insertions than the approximately 700-donor mean.

The CDR3 sequence is 16 residues long. Primers for the PCR totalled 60 Vbeta and 13 Jbeta. The data were produced by immunoSEQ multiplex PCR, yet TCRdb's version contains in-frame clones alone and is incomplete. Altogether roughly 150,000 clones are present, 80% being singletons, with the ten largest covering about 2.2%. As regards this clone: Its target is unknown.

This clonotype originated in a male donor in good health and CMV-seronegative. Input material: PBMCs. The chain joins TRBV21-1 to TRBJ2-7; the listed D gene, TRBD2, was not tested against the DNA. TRBV21-1 is marked as a pseudogene. For the CDR3, the DNA is TGTGCCAGCAGCAAAGCGCTTGGTGAACCGGCTAGAGAGCAGTACTTC. It specifies CASSKALGEPAREQYF.